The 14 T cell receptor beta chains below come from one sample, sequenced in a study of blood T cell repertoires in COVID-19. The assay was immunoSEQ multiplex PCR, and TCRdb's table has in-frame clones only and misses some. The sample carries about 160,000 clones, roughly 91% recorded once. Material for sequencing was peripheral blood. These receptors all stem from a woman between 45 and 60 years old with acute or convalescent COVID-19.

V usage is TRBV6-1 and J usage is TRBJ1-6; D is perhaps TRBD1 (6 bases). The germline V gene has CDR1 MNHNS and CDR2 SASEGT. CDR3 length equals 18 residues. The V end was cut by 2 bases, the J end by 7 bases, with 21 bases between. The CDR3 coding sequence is TGTGCCAGCAGTGAATCCGAACAGGGAAAAAGATGGAATTCACCCCTCCACTTT. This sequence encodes CASSESEQGKRWNSPLHF.

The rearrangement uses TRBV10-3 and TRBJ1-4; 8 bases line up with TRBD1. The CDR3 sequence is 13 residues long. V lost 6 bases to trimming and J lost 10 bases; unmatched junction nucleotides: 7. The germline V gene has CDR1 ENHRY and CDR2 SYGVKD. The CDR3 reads CAISGQGEGKLFF. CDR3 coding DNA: TGTGCCATCAGCGGACAGGGCGAGGGAAAACTGTTTTTT.

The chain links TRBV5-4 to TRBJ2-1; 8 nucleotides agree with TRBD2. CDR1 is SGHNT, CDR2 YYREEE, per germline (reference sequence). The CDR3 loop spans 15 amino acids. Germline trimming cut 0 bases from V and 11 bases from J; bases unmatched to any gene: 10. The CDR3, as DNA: TGTGCCAGCAGCTTGGAGCGGGGGAGCCTCAGGAAGCAGTTCTTC. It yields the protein CASSLERGSLRKQFF.

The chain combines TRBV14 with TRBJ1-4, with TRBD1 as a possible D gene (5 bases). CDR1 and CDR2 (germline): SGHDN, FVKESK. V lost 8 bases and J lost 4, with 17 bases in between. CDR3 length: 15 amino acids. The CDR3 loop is CASPLPGLLNEKLFF. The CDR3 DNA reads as TGTGCCAGCCCCCTGCCGGGACTCCTTAATGAAAAACTGTTTTTT. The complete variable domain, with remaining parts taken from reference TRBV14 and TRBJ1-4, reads EAGVTQFPSHSVIEKGQTVTLRCDPISGHDNLYWYRRVMGKEIKFLLHFVKESKQDESGMPNNRFLAERTGGTYSTLKVQPAELEDSGVYFCASPLPGLLNEKLFFGSGTQLSVL.

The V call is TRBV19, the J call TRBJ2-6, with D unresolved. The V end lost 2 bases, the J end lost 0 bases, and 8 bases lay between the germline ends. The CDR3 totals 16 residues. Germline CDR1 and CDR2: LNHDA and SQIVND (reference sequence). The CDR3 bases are TGTGCCAGTAGTATATGGGCCTCCTCTGGGGCCAACGTCCTGACTTTC. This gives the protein CASSIWASSGANVLTF.

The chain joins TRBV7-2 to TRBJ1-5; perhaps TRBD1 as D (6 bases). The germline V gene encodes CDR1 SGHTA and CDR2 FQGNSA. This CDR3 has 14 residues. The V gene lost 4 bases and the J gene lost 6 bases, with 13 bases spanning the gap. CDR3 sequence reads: CASSSTGSGQPQHF. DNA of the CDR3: TGTGCCAGCAGCTCCACAGGGTCGGGTCAGCCCCAGCATTTT.

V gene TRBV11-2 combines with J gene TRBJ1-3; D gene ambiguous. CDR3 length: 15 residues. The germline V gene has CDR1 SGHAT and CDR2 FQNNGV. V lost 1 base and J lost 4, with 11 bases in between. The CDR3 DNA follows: TGTGCCAGCAGCTTAGCCCTTTACTCGGGAAACACCATATATTTT. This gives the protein CASSLALYSGNTIYF.

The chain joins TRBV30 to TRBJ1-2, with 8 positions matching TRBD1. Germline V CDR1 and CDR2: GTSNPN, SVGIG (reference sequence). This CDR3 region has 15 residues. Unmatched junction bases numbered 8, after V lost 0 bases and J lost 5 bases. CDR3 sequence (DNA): TGTGCCTGGAGTGTGACAGGGGTTCAGCCTTATGGCTACACCTTC. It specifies CAWSVTGVQPYGYTF.

CDR3 sequence (DNA): TGTGCCAGCAGCCTCAGAGGACAGCCCTCCTACAATGAGCAGTTCTTC. Translating it yields CASSLRGQPSYNEQFF. V gene TRBV28 combines with J gene TRBJ2-1, with D perhaps TRBD1 (6 bases). CDR1 and CDR2 (germline): MDHEN, SYDVKM. Trimming left V 6 bases short and J 0 bases short, with 15 bases between. CDR3 length: 16 amino acids.

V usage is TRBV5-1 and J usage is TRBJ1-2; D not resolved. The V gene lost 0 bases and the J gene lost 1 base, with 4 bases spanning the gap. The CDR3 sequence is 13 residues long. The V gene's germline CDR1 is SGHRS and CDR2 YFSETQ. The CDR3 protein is CASSLDNNYGYTF. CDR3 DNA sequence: TGCGCCAGCAGCTTGGATAATAACTATGGCTACACCTTC.

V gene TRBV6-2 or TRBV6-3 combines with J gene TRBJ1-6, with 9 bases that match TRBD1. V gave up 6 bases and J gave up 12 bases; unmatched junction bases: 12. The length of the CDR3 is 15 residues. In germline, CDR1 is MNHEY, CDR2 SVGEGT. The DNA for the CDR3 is TGTGCCAGCAGCCCACGGACAGGGGTCCTTATACCCCTCCACTTT. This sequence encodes CASSPRTGVLIPLHF.

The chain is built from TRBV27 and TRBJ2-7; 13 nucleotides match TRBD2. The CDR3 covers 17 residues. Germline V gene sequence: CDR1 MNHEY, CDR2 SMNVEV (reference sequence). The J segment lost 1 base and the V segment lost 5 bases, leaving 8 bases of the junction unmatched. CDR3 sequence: CASSHLRLAGGSYEQYF. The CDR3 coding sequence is TGTGCCAGCAGTCACCTAAGACTAGCGGGAGGTTCCTACGAGCAGTACTTC.

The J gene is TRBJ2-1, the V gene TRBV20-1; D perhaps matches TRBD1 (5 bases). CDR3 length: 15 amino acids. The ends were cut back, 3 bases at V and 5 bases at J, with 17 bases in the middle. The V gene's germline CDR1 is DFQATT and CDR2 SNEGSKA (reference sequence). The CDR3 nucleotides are TGCAGTGCTAGTTGGCGGCAGGGATTAGACAATGAGCAGTTCTTC. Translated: CSASWRQGLDNEQFF.

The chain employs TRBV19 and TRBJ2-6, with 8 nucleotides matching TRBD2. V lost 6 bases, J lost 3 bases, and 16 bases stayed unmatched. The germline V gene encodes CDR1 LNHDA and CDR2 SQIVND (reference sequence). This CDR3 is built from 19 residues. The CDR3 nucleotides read TGTGCCAGTAGCCCAGGCGCTAGCGGGTCGCCAGTTGGGGCCAACGTCCTGACTTTC. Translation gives CASSPGASGSPVGANVLTF.